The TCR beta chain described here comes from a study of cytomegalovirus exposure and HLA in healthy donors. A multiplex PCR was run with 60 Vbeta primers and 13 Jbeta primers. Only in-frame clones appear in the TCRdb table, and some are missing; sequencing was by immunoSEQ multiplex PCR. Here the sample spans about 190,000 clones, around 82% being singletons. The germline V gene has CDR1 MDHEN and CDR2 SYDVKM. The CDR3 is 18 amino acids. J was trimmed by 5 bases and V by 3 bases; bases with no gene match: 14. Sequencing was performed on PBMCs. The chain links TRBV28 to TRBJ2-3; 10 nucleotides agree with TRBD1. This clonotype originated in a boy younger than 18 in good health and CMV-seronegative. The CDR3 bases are TGTGCCAGCAGTTTCCTCGCCCGACAGGGGGCAGTTATAGATACGCAGTATTTT. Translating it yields CASSFLARQGAVIDTQYF.